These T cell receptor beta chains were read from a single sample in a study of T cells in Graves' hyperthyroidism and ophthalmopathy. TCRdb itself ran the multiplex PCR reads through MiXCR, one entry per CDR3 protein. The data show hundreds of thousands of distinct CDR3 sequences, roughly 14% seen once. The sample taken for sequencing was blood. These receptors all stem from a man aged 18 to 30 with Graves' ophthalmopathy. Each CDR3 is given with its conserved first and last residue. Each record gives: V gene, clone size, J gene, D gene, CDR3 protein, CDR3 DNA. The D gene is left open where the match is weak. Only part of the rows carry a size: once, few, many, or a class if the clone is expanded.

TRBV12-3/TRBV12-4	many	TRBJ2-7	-	CASSFHYEQYF	TGTGCCAGCAGTTTTCACTATGAGCAGTACTTC
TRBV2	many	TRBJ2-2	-	CASTPGFIDDTGELFF	TGTGCCAGCACCCCCGGTTTTATTGATGACACCGGGGAGCTGTTTTTT
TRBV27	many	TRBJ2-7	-	CASSLGKLNEQYF	TGTGCCAGCAGTTTGGGCAAACTTAACGAGCAGTACTTC
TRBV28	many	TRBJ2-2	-	CASSLSWGTTGELFF	TGTGCCAGCAGTTTATCATGGGGAACCACCGGGGAGCTGTTTTTT
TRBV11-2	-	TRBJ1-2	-	CASSLADGGYTF	TGTGCCAGCAGCCTGGCGGACGGTGGCTACACCTTC
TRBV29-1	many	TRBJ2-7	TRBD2	CSAVRLAGGLGEQYF	TGCAGCGCCGTCCGCCTAGCGGGAGGGCTGGGCGAGCAGTACTTC
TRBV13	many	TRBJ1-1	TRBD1	CASSYQDRGVDTEAFF	TGTGCCAGCAGCTACCAGGACAGGGGGGTGGACACTGAAGCTTTCTTT
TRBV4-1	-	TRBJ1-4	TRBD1	CASSQGPGTGAEKLFF	TGCGCCAGCAGCCAAGGACCCGGGACAGGGGCCGAAAAACTGTTTTTT
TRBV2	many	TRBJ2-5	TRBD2	CASTAGLAGGETQYF	TGTGCCAGCACGGCCGGACTAGCGGGAGGGGAGACCCAGTACTTC
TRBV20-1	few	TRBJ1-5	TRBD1	CSASSGQGRSQPQHF	TGCAGTGCTAGTTCGGGACAGGGGAGGTCGCAGCCCCAGCATTTT
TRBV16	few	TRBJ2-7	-	CASSPGMGGTEQYF	TGTGCCAGCAGCCCTGGGATGGGAGGAACCGAGCAGTACTTC
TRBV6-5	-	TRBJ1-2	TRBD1	CASSYFRVGQGAVYGYTF	TGTGCCAGCAGTTACTTTCGTGTAGGACAGGGGGCGGTCTATGGCTACACCTTC
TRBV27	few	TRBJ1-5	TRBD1	CATSQGAGSNQPQHF	TGTGCCACTTCACAGGGGGCAGGGAGCAATCAGCCCCAGCATTTT
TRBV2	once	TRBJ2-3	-	CASSEIAGARADTQYF	TGTGCCAGCAGTGAAATCGCGGGGGCAAGGGCAGATACGCAGTATTTT
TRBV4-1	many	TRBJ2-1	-	CASSQVNEQFF	TGTGCCAGCAGCCAAGTGAATGAGCAGTTCTTC
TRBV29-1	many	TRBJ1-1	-	CSVERSGDMNTEAFF	TGCAGCGTTGAGCGATCGGGGGACATGAACACTGAAGCTTTCTTT
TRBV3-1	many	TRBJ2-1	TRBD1	CASNQHDRVGEQFF	TGTGCCAGCAACCAACACGACAGGGTGGGTGAGCAGTTCTTC
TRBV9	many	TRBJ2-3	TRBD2	CASGTSGADTQYF	TGTGCCAGCGGGACTAGTGGCGCAGATACGCAGTATTTT
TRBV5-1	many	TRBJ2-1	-	CASKQSTYNEQFF	TGCGCCAGCAAGCAGTCTACCTACAATGAGCAGTTCTTC
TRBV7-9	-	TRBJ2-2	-	CASSFPSLMIGELFF	TGTGCCAGCAGCTTTCCCAGCCTGATGATCGGGGAGCTGTTTTTT
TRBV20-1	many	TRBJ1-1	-	CSASPDSLMNTEAFF	TGCAGTGCTAGTCCAGACAGCCTCATGAACACTGAAGCTTTCTTT
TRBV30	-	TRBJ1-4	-	CAWKTDSREKLFF	TGTGCCTGGAAAACGGACTCAAGAGAAAAACTGTTTTTT
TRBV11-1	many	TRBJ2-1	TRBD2	CASSFQLMAGGGSYNEQFF	TGTGCCAGCAGCTTTCAATTAATGGCTGGCGGGGGGTCCTACAATGAGCAGTTCTTC
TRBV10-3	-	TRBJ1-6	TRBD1	CAMGTGENSPPHF	TGTGCCATGGGGACAGGGGAAAATTCACCCCCCCACTTT
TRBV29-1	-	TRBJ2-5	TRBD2	CSGGTSGAETQYF	TGCAGCGGTGGGACTAGCGGGGCAGAGACCCAGTACTTC
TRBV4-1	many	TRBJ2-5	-	CASSQESTGVPQETQYF	TGCGCCAGCAGCCAAGAGTCCACAGGAGTCCCCCAAGAGACCCAGTACTTC
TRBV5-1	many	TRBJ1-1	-	CASSILRMNTEAFF	TGCGCCAGCAGCATACTAAGAATGAACACTGAAGCTTTCTTT
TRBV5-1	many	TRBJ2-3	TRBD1	CASSPPPTGGKTDTQYF	TGCGCCAGCAGCCCGCCTCCGACAGGGGGAAAAACAGATACGCAGTATTTT
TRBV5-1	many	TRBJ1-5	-	CASSPGQFSNQPQHF	TGCGCCAGCAGCCCCGGACAATTTAGCAATCAGCCCCAGCATTTT
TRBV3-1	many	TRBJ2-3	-	CASGPGLQSGTQYF	TGTGCCAGCGGACCGGGACTCCAAAGTGGTACGCAGTATTTT
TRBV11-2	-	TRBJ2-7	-	CASSPGYGQYF	TGTGCCAGCAGCCCAGGCTACGGGCAGTACTTC
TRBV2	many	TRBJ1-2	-	CASSRDAYGYTF	TGTGCCAGCAGTAGGGATGCCTATGGCTACACCTTC
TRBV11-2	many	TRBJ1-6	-	CASSPGRDSYNSPLHF	TGTGCCAGCAGCCCAGGAAGGGACTCCTATAATTCACCCCTCCACTTT
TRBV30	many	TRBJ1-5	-	CAWKTPGGNQPQHF	TGTGCCTGGAAGACACCGGGAGGCAATCAGCCCCAGCATTTT
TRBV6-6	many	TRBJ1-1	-	CASSYSGGTEAFF	TGTGCCAGCAGTTACTCCGGAGGAACTGAAGCTTTCTTT
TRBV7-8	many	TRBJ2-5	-	CASSLGSAETQYF	TGTGCCAGCAGCCTCGGATCTGCAGAGACCCAGTACTTC
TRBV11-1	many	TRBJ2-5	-	CASSLVGKETQYF	TGTGCCAGCAGCTTAGTCGGGAAAGAGACCCAGTACTTC
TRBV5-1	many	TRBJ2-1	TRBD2	CASSTMGLAGGEQFF	TGCGCCAGCTCCACAATGGGACTAGCGGGGGGCGAGCAGTTCTTC
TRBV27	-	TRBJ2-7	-	CASSQTRVSYEKYF	TGTGCCAGCAGCCAGACACGCGTCTCCTACGAGAAGTACTTC